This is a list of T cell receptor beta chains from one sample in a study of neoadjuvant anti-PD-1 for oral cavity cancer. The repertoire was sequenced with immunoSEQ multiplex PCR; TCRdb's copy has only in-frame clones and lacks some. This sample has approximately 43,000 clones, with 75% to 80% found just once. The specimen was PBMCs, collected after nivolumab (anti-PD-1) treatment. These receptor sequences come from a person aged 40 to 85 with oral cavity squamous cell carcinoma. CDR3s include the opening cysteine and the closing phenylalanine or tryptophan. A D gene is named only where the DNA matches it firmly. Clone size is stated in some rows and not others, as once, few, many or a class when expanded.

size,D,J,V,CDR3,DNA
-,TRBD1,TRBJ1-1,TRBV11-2,CASSSGGMNTEAFF,TGTGCCAGCAGCTCAGGGGGCATGAACACTGAAGCTTTCTTT
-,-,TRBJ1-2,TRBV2,CASSGVSGYGYTF,TGTGCCAGCAGTGGGGTGTCCGGCTATGGCTACACCTTC
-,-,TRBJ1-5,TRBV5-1,CASSWSGDSNQPQHF,TGCGCCAGCAGCTGGTCAGGGGACAGCAATCAGCCCCAGCATTTT
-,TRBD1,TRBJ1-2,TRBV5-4,CASSPRGDRGGDYGYTF,TGTGCCAGCAGCCCCCGAGGGGACAGGGGAGGGGACTATGGCTACACCTTC
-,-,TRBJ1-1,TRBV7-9,CASSLMGANTEAFF,TGTGCCAGCAGCCTCATGGGGGCGAACACTGAAGCTTTCTTT
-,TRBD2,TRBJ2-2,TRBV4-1,CASSQDSGGPNTGELFF,TGCGCCAGCAGCCAAGATAGCGGGGGTCCAAACACCGGGGAGCTGTTTTTT
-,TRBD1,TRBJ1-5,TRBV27,CASSSKQGIRQPQHF,TGTGCCAGCAGTTCAAAACAGGGGATTCGCCAGCCCCAGCATTTT
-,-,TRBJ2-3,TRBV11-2,CASSPTGTPADTQYF,TGTGCCAGCAGCCCAACGGGAACCCCCGCAGATACGCAGTATTTT
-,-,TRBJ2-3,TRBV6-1,CASSERMTQYF,TGTGCCAGCAGTGAGCGGATGACGCAGTATTTT
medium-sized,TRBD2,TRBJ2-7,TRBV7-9,CASSSPGGHEQYF,TGTGCCAGCAGCTCCCCGGGGGGGCACGAGCAGTACTTC